This T cell receptor (beta chain) comes out of a study of blood T cell repertoires in COVID-19 (dated by TCRdb to between 2020 and 2021). Background on the whole study: The collaborator samples originated in the United States, Italy and Spain and spanned the acute and convalescent phases of COVID-19. The prospective study material was composed of cDNA or gDNA derived from T cells, B-cell-depleted T cells, or PBMCs. The dataset comprised deeply sampled blood TCRbeta repertoires from subjects exposed to, actively infected with, or recovered from COVID-19. The repertoires were released in a freely available public database intended as a resource for research on the immune response to SARS-CoV-2. Samples were obtained from the ongoing ImmuneRACE study (first 160 participants) and from 1,254 subjects provided by 6 global collaborators. Sample metadata almost always included a de-identified subject ID, COVID-19 status, age in years and sex. Where HLA class I and class II types were available, the types were taken from metadata supplied by the sample provider, not from assay-based typing. Beyond this particular receptor, the publication reports: The amount of clinical and demographic metadata varied by source and participant and was provided uncurated.

TCRbeta CDR3 regions were amplified from genomic DNA by means of the immunoSEQ Assay, a bias-controlled multiplex PCR. The study's own analysis went as follows. Nucleated cell counts per sample were estimated from amplification of reference gene primers within the assay. To quantify the absolute abundance of each unique TCRbeta CDR3 rearrangement, sequence reads were collapsed and filtered. Productive Simpson clonality was computed per sample as the square root of Simpson's diversity index over productive rearrangements. Not all clones reach the TCRdb copy of this immuneACCESS table, which keeps in-frame sequences only. Checked studies attribute under half of the gap to unresolved V genes and leave the rest unexplained. V and J calls and clone size follow that table, whereas D and trimming were derived from the DNA. The sample table shows some 150,000 clones, and roughly 86% are seen once. The ten largest clones capture around 8.4% of the sample.

Its CDR3 holds 14 amino acids, cysteine through phenylalanine. Left in the record is the CDR3 DNA by itself, 42 bases read in frame from the first base. V gives up 3 bases and J gives up 4 bases, and the segment between their germline ends measures 9 bases. CDR1 MNHEY and CDR2 SVGAGI are derived from the germline V gene. Remarks on this clone: Its antigen is still unknown. Base qualities were left out, and no much larger clone turns up one base away.

Collaborating institutions collected whole blood in K2EDTA tubes following their own protocols. For TCRbeta analysis, collaborators shipped samples in one of three forms: frozen whole blood, isolated PBMCs, or DNA extracted from either of those sample types. The chain couples TRBV6-5 to TRBJ1-4; a confident D gene designation cannot be given. The source is a woman aged 60-75 years with acute or convalescent COVID-19. Specimen: peripheral blood. The CDR3 sequence is CASSYSRFNEKLFF. The DNA is as follows: TGTGCCAGCAGTTATTCGCGGTTTAATGAAAAACTGTTTTTT.